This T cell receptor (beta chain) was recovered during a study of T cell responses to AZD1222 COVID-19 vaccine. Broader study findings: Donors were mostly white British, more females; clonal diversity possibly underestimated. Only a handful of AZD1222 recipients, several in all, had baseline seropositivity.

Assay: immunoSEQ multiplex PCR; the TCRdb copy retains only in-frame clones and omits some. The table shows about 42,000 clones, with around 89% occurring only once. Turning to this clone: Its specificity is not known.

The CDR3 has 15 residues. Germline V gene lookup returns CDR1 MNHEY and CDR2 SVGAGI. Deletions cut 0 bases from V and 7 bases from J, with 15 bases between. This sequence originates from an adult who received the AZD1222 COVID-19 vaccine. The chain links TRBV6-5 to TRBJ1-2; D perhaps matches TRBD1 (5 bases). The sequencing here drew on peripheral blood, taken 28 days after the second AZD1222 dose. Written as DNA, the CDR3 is TGTGCCAGCAGTTACTCGAGCCAGGGCGGGGGTGGCTACACCTTC. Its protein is CASSYSSQGGGGYTF.